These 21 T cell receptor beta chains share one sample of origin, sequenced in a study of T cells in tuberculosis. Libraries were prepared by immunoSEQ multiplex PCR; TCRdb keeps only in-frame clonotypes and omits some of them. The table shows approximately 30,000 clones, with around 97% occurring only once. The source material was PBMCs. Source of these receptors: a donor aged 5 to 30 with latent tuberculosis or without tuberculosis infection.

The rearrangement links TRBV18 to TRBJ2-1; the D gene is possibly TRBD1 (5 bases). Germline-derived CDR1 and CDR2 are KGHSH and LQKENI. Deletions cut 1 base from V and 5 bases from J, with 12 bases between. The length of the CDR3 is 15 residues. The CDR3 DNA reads TGTGCCAGCTCACCACGGGCGACAGTGAACAATGAGCAGTTCTTC. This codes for CASSPRATVNNEQFF. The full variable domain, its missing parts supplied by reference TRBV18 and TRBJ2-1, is NAGVMQNPRHLVRRRGQEARLRCSPMKGHSHVYWYRQLPEEGLKFMVYLQKENIIDESGMPKERFSAEFPKEGPSILRIQQVVRGDSAAYFCASSPRATVNNEQFFGPGTRLTVL.

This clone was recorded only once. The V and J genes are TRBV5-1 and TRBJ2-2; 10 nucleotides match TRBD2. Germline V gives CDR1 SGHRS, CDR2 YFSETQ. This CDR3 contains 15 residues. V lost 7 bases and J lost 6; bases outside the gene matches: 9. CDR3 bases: TGCGCCAGCCAATGGACTAGCGGAGTCTCCGGGGAGCTGTTTTTT. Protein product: CASQWTSGVSGELFF.

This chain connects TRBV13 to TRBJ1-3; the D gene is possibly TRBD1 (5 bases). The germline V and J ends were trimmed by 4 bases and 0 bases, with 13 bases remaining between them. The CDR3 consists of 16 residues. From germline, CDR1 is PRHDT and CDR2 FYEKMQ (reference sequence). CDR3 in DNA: TGTGCCAGCAGCTCAGCCGACAGCAACTCTGGAAACACCATATATTTT. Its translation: CASSSADSNSGNTIYF.

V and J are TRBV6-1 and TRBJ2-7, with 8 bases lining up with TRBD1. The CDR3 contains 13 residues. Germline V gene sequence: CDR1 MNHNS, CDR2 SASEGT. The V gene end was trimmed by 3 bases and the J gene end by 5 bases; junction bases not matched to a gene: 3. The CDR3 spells CASSDGQGHEQYF. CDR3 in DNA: TGTGCCAGCAGTGACGGACAGGGCCACGAGCAGTACTTC.

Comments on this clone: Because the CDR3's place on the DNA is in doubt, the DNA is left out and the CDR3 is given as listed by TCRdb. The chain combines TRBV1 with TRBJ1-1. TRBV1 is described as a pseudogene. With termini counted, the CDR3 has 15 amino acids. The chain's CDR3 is CTSSQFFGRGTEAFF.

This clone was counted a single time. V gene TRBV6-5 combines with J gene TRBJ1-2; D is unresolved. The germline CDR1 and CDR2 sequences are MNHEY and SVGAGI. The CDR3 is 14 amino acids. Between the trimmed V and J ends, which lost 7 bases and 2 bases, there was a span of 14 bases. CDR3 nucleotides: TGTGCCAGCACCAGAACGGGGTGGAACTATGGCTACACCTTC. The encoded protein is CASTRTGWNYGYTF.

DNA for the CDR3: TGTGCCAGCAGTTTAAGGGAACCGACAGGGAGCTCTGGAAACACCATATATTTT. Protein product: CASSLREPTGSSGNTIYF. The chain links TRBV27 to TRBJ1-3; 7 bases map to TRBD1. The CDR3 has 18 amino acids. The V and J ends lost 2 bases and 0 bases, in that order; junction bases with no gene match: 10. Germline assignment: CDR1 MNHEY and CDR2 SMNVEV (reference sequence).

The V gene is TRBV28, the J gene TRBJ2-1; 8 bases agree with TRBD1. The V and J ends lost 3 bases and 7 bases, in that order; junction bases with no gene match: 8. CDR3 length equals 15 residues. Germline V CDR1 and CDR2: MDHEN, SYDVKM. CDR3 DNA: TGTGCCAGCAGTTTCCGGCAGGGGGCGGTAAATGAGCAGTTCTTC. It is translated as CASSFRQGAVNEQFF.

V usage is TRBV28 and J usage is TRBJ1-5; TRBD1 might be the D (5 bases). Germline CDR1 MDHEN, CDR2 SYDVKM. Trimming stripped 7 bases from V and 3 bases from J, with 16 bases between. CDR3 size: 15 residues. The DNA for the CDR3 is TGTGCCAGCACCTTACAAACAGGAGCCAATCAGCCCCAGCATTTT. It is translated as CASTLQTGANQPQHF.

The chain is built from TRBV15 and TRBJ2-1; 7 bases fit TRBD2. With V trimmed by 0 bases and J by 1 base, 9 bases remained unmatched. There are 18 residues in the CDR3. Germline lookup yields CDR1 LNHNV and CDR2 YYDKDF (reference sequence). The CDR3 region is CATSRDRSAGVSYNEQFF. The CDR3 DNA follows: TGTGCCACCAGCAGAGACCGTAGCGCGGGAGTGTCCTACAATGAGCAGTTCTTC.

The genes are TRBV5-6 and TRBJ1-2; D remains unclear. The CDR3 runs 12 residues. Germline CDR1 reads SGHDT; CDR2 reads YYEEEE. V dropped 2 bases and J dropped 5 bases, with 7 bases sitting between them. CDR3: CASSFPRYGYTF. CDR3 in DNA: TGTGCCAGCAGCTTCCCTAGGTATGGCTACACCTTC.

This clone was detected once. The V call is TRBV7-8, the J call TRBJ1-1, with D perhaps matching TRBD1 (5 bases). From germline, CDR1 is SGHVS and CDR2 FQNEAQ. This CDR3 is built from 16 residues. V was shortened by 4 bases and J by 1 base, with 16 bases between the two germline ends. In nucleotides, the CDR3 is TGTGCCAGCAGCTCCAGCTCTAGGGGAAGGAACACTGAAGCTTTCTTT. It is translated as CASSSSSRGRNTEAFF.

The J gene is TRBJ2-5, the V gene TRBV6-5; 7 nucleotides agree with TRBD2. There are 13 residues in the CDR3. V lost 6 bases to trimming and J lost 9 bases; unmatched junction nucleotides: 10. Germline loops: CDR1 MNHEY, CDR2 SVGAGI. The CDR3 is CASSFYRGVSQYF. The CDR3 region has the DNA TGTGCCAGCAGCTTTTACCGGGGGGTGTCCCAGTACTTC.

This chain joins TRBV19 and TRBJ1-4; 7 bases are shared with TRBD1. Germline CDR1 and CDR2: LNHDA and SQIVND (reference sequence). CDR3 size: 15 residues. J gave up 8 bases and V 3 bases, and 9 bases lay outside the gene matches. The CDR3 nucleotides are TGTGCCAGTAGTATTTTAGGGGCCAGGGGGGAAAAACTGTTTTTT. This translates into CASSILGARGEKLFF.

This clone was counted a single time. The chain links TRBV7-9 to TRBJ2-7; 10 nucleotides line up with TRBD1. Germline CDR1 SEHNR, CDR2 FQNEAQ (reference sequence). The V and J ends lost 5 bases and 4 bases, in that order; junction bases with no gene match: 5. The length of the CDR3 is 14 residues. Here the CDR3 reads CASSPRTGGYEQYF. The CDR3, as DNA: TGTGCCAGCAGCCCCCGGACAGGGGGGTACGAGCAGTACTTC.

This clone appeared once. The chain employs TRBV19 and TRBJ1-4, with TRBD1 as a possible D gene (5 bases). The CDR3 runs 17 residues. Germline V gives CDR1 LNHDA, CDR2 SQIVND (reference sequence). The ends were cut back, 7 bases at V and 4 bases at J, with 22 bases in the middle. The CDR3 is CASNQRAGDRNNEKLFF. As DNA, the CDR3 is TGTGCCAGTAACCAACGAGCGGGGGATAGGAATAATGAAAAACTGTTTTTT.

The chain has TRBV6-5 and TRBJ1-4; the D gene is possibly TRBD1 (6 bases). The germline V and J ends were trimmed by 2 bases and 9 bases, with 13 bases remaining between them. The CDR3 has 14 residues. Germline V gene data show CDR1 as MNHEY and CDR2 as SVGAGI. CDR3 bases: TGTGCCAGCAGTTACGGACAGCGTAGTAAAAAACTGTTTTTT. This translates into CASSYGQRSKKLFF.

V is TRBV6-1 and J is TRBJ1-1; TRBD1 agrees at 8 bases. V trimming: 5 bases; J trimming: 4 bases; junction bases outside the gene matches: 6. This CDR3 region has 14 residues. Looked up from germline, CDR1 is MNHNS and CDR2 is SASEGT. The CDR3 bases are TGTGCCAGCAGTATTACAGGGGGTACCACTGAAGCTTTCTTT. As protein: CASSITGGTTEAFF.

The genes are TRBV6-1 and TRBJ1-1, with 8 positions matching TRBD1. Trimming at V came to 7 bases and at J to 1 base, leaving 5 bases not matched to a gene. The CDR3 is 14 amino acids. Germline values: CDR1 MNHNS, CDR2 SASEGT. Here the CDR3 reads CASTLTGENTEAFF. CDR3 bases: TGTGCCAGCACTTTGACAGGGGAGAACACTGAAGCTTTCTTT.

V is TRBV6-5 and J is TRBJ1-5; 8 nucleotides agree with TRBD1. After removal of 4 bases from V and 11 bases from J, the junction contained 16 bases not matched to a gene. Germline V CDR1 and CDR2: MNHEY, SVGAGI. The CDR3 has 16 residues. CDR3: CASSFHRTGTLESQHF. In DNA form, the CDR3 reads TGTGCCAGCAGTTTCCACCGGACAGGGACCCTGGAGTCCCAGCATTTT.

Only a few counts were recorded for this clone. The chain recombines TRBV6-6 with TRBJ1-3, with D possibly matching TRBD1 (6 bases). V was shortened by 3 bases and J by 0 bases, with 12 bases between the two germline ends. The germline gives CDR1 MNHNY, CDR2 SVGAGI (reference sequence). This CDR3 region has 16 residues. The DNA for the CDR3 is TGTGCCAGCAGTTATGGTACAGGGCCCTCTGGAAACACCATATATTTT. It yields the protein CASSYGTGPSGNTIYF.